This TCR beta chain was recovered during a study of shared clonotypes between healthy human individuals. This clone turned up a few times. The antigen is unknown. The authors split each subset's genomic DNA evenly across several immunoSEQ plates. Data came from immunoSEQ multiplex PCR; TCRdb stores just in-frame clones and leaves some out. This table has roughly 2.2 million clones, about nine tenths appearing once. The CDR3 extends over 14 amino acids. Germline V gene data show CDR1 as GTSNPN and CDR2 as SVGIG (reference sequence). Trimming took off 4 bases at V and 4 bases at J, with 16 bases between the two ends. The donor cohort consisted entirely of Caucasian adults residing in Nashville, Tennessee. Study-level points and caveats: Memory subsets generally showed lower estimated richness than naive subsets.

This receptor was taken from a man aged 18 to 30 in good health. Some clones in this sample may be carry-over from other donors' samples. The sample taken for sequencing was naive CD4+ T cells from PBMCs. Regarding subset: CD45RA+ positively selected. The V gene is TRBV30, the J gene TRBJ1-1; a possible D gene is TRBD1 (5 bases). As DNA, the CDR3 is TGTGCCTGGATAACGCAGGGAGGAACCACTGAAGCTTTCTTT. Translating gives CAWITQGGTTEAFF.